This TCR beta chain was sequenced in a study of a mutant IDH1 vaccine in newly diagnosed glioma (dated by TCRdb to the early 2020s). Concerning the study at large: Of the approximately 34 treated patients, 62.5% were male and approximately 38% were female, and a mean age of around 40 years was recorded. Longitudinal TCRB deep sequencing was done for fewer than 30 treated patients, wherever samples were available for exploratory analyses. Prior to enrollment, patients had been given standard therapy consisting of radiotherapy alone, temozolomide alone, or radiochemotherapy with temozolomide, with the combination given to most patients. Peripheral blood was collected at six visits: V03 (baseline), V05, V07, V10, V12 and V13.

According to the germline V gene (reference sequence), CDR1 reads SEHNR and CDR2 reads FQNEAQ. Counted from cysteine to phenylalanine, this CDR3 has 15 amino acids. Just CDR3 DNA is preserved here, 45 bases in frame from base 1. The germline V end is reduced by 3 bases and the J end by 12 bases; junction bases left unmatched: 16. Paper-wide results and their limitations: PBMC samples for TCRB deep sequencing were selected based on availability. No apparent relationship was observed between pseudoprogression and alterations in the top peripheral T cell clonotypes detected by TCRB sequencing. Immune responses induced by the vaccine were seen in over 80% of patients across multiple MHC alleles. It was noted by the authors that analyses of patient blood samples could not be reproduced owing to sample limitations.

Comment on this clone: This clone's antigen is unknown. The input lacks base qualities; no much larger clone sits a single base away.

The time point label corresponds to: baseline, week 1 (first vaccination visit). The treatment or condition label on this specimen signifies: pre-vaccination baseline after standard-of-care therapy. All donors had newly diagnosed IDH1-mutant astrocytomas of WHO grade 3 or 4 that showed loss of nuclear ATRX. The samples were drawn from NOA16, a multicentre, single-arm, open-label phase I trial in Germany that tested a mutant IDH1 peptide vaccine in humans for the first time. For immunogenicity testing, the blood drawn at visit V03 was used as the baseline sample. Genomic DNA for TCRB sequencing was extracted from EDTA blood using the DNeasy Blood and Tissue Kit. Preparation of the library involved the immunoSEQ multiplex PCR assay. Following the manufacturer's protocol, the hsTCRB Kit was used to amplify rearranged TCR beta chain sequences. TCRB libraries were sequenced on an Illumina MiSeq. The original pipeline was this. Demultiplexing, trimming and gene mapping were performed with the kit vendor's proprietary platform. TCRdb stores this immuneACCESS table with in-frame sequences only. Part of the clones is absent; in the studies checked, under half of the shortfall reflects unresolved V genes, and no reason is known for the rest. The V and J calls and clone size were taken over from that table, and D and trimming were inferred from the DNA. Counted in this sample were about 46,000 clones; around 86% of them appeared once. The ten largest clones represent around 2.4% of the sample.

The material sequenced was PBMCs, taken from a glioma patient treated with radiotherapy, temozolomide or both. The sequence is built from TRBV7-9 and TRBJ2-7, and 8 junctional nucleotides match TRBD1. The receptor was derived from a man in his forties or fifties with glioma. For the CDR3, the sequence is CASSFPQGAVSHTYF. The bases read TGTGCCAGCAGCTTCCCGCAGGGGGCAGTAAGCCACACGTACTTC.